The 10 T cell receptor beta chains listed next were all sequenced from one sample in a study of T-cell reconstitution after alpha-beta-depleted transplantation in children. This sample's TCRbeta library carried unique molecular identifier barcodes. TCRdb passed the PCR reads through MiXCR, listing each CDR3 protein once. The top ten hold less than 4% of the sample, which has about 540,000 distinct CDR3 sequences, 18% seen once. The sample in question was PBMCs from the stem cell graft donor, obtained from the stem cell graft. Receptors originate from a human donor who donated a stem cell graft to a child with acute lymphoblastic leukemia.

This clonotype was seen only a few times. The chain joins TRBV7-9 to TRBJ1-2, with 8 bases identical to TRBD1. The CDR3 totals 15 residues. Losses at the gene ends were 3 bases for V and 8 bases for J; bases not matched to a gene: 11. Germline V CDR1 and CDR2: SEHNR, FQNEAQ (reference sequence). DNA of the CDR3: TGTGCCAGCAGCTTTTCCGGACAGGGCCTAGAGGGCTACACCTTC. Residues: CASSFSGQGLEGYTF.

This chain links TRBV12-3 or TRBV12-4 with TRBJ1-2; maybe TRBD1 (5 bases). Between the trimmed V and J ends, which lost 5 bases and 6 bases, there was a span of 13 bases. This CDR3 region has 13 residues. The CDR3 sequence: CASSPTAGDGYTF. CDR3 DNA sequence: TGTGCCAGCAGTCCCACGGCGGGGGATGGCTACACCTTC.

This clonotype has a count of ten or more. The V gene is TRBV20-1, the J gene TRBJ1-6, with D uncertain. CDR1 DFQATT and CDR2 SNEGSKA come from the germline V gene (reference sequence). V was shortened by 3 bases and J by 7 bases, with 16 bases between the two germline ends. The CDR3 spans 15 residues. In DNA, the CDR3 is TGCAGTGCTAGTGTGCGGGGAGAAGGCAATTCACCCCTCCACTTT. It specifies CSASVRGEGNSPLHF.

The chain links TRBV20-1 to TRBJ2-1; 12 bases are a match to TRBD2. V lost 3 bases and J lost 4; bases outside the gene matches: 13. Per germline, CDR1 DFQATT and CDR2 SNEGSKA (reference sequence). This CDR3 contains 18 residues. As DNA, the CDR3 is TGCAGTGCTAGTAAACGGCTAGCGGGAGGGTGGGCTTACAATGAGCAGTTCTTC. This gives the protein CSASKRLAGGWAYNEQFF.

This chain joins TRBV20-1 and TRBJ2-1, with 13 bases matching TRBD2. V shed 0 bases and J 8 bases; nucleotides not matched to a gene: 10. This CDR3 spans 17 amino acids. Germline V gene sequence: CDR1 DFQATT, CDR2 SNEGSKA (reference sequence). The CDR3: CSARDLRTSGSDHEQFF. The CDR3 coding sequence is TGCAGTGCTAGAGATCTACGGACTAGCGGGAGCGACCATGAGCAGTTCTTC.

This chain connects TRBV20-1 to TRBJ2-1, with unresolved D. There are 11 residues in the CDR3. Germline V gene sequence: CDR1 DFQATT, CDR2 SNEGSKA (reference sequence). Trimming took 5 bases from V and 10 from J, leaving 12 bases between them. CDR3 nucleotides: TGCAGTGCTCGCTGGGTATCGGAGCAGTTCTTC. Translated, it gives CSARWVSEQFF.

The V call is TRBV7-9, the J call TRBJ2-1; tentatively, D is TRBD1 (5 bases). The V gene lost 6 bases and the J gene lost 4 bases, with 19 bases spanning the gap. The CDR3 is made up of 16 amino acids. The germline CDR1 and CDR2 sequences are SEHNR and FQNEAQ (reference sequence). CDR3 DNA: TGTGCCAGCAGTCCCCAACCAGAAGGGGTTTACAATGAGCAGTTCTTC. Its protein product is CASSPQPEGVYNEQFF.

The chain employs TRBV29-1 and TRBJ1-1; the D is unclear. In germline, CDR1 is SQVTM, CDR2 ANQGSEA. V gave up 8 bases and J gave up 3 bases, with 16 bases separating them. The CDR3 runs 13 residues. In DNA, the CDR3 is TGCAGCATCTGTCACGGCGACCACACTGAAGCTTTCTTT. It codes for CSICHGDHTEAFF. The whole variable domain, filled in from reference TRBV29-1 and TRBJ1-1, reads SAVISQKPSRDICQRGTSLTIQCQVDSQVTMMFWYRQQPGQSLTLIATANQGSEATYESGFVIDKFPISRPNLTFSTLTVSNMSPEDSSIYLCSICHGDHTEAFFGQGTRLTVV.

This clonotype was detected only a few times. CDR3 protein: CASSLARLQLAGVRGELFF. Written as DNA, the CDR3 is TGCGCCAGCAGCCTCGCCCGCCTCCAACTAGCGGGAGTTCGCGGGGAGCTGTTTTTT. V gene TRBV5-1 combines with J gene TRBJ2-2; 11 bases are shared with TRBD2. This CDR3 comprises 19 residues. J was trimmed by 7 bases and V by 4 bases; bases with no gene match: 18. The germline V gene encodes CDR1 SGHRS and CDR2 YFSETQ.

The chain couples TRBV15 to TRBJ2-7; tentatively, D is TRBD1 (6 bases). V dropped 0 bases and J dropped 6 bases, with 12 bases sitting between them. The CDR3 runs to 14 residues. Germline V gene data show CDR1 as LNHNV and CDR2 as YYDKDF (reference sequence). CDR3 coding DNA: TGTGCCACCAGCAGAGATCCGGAAGGGGGCGAGCAGTACTTC. Translating gives CATSRDPEGGEQYF.